These 30 T cell receptor beta chains were sequenced from one sample in a study of cytotoxic CD8 clonotypes in ibrutinib-treated CLL. Libraries were prepared by immunoSEQ multiplex PCR; TCRdb keeps only in-frame clonotypes and omits some of them. This repertoire shows approximately 48,000 clones, 45% to 55% found once; its top ten account for roughly 33%. This sample comprised PBMCs, obtained after 12 months of ibrutinib treatment. The receptor set was obtained from a human donor with chronic lymphocytic leukemia.

As concerns this clone: The junction does not match germline at one end; this may be a read error. The chain uses TRBV7-9 and TRBJ2-1, with D hard to call. Germline assignment: CDR1 SEHNR and CDR2 FQNEAQ (reference sequence). This CDR3 region has 13 residues. CDR3 bases: TGTGCTAGCAGCTTAGTGGCACGCAATGAGCAGTTCTTC. Translating gives CASSLVARNEQFF.

V and J are TRBV7-9 and TRBJ1-1; D may be TRBD1 (5 bases). Germline V gene data show CDR1 as SEHNR and CDR2 as FQNEAQ (reference sequence). The CDR3 spans 19 residues. V lost 2 bases, J lost 4 bases, and 26 bases lay in between. CDR3 in DNA: TGTGCCAGCAGCTTATCTGGGCGGGGCAGAATCCGAGCAGGCACTGAAGCTTTCTTT. Translated: CASSLSGRGRIRAGTEAFF.

This clone was seen a handful of times. The rearrangement links TRBV28 to TRBJ2-1, with D perhaps TRBD1 or TRBD2 (6 bases each). CDR1 is MDHEN, CDR2 SYDVKM, per germline. V shed 1 base and J shed 9 bases, with 16 bases lying between them. The CDR3 spans 15 residues. The CDR3, as DNA: TGTGCCAGCAGTTTATTGGGGGGCCCGGCAAGTGAGCAGTTCTTC. It translates to CASSLLGGPASEQFF.

The gene calls are TRBV28 and TRBJ1-4, with a tentative D call TRBD1 (5 bases). The CDR3 extends over 17 amino acids. The germline V gene encodes CDR1 MDHEN and CDR2 SYDVKM. Trimming took 6 bases from V and 3 from J, leaving 20 bases between them. CDR3 region: CASSPVFGGGSNEKLFF. The DNA of the CDR3 is TGTGCCAGCAGCCCAGTCTTTGGGGGAGGGTCTAATGAAAAACTGTTTTTT.

The V call is TRBV9, the J call TRBJ2-7; 8 positions agree with TRBD1. This CDR3 contains 13 residues. J was trimmed by 5 bases and V by 4 bases; bases with no gene match: 5. Per germline, CDR1 SGDLS and CDR2 YYNGEE. CDR3 amino acids: CASSKTGVHEQYF. The CDR3 coding sequence is TGTGCCAGCAGCAAGACAGGGGTCCACGAGCAGTACTTC.

The chain uses TRBV7-8 and TRBJ2-5, with D perhaps assigned TRBD1 or TRBD2 (5 bases each). The CDR3 consists of 17 residues. Germline V CDR1 and CDR2: SGHVS, FQNEAQ. The V and J ends lost 5 bases and 3 bases respectively, with 22 bases between them. The CDR3 reads CASSETYRRIGEETQYF. The CDR3 DNA reads TGTGCCAGCAGCGAGACCTACAGGAGGATAGGGGAAGAGACCCAGTACTTC. Drawing the rest from reference TRBV7-8 and TRBJ2-5, the complete variable domain is GAGVSQSPRYKVAKRGQDVALRCDPISGHVSLFWYQQALGQGPEFLTYFQNEAQLDKSGLPSDRFFAERPEGSVSTLKIQRTQQEDSAVYLCASSETYRRIGEETQYFGPGTRLLVL.

Concerning this clone: Mismatch with germline at one junction end may stem from a read error. V is TRBV5-4 and J is TRBJ1-6; 7 bases match TRBD1. The CDR3 consists of 14 residues. Germline V gives CDR1 SGHNT, CDR2 YYREEE (reference sequence). The CDR3 protein is CASRLDRFGSPLHF. In DNA form, the CDR3 reads TGTGCCAGCAGATTGGACAGGTTTGGTTCACCCCTCCACTTT.

This clone was seen only a few times. This chain joins TRBV19 and TRBJ2-2; 7 bases line up with TRBD2. The CDR3 totals 16 residues. CDR1 and CDR2 (germline): LNHDA, SQIVND (reference sequence). The V and J ends lost 5 bases and 1 base, in that order; junction bases with no gene match: 7. The CDR3 sequence: CASSARLAENTGELFF. CDR3 sequence (DNA): TGTGCCAGTAGTGCCCGACTAGCTGAGAACACCGGGGAGCTGTTTTTT.

For the CDR3, the DNA is TGTGCCTGGAGTGGGTTAGGGAATAGCAATCAGCCCCAGCATTTT. Its translation is CAWSGLGNSNQPQHF. This chain links TRBV30 with TRBJ1-5, with D uncertain. The CDR3 is made up of 15 amino acids. Looked up from germline, CDR1 is GTSNPN and CDR2 is SVGIG (reference sequence). Trimming stripped 1 base from V and 0 bases from J, with 10 bases between.

The chain has TRBV28 and TRBJ2-7; D gene unclear. The CDR3 runs to 12 residues. V dropped 7 bases and J dropped 6 bases, with 13 bases sitting between them. CDR1 is MDHEN, CDR2 SYDVKM, per germline. This chain's CDR3 is CASNTPTGEQYF. The CDR3 DNA reads TGTGCCAGCAATACCCCGACTGGCGAGCAGTACTTC.

This clone appeared many times. This chain links TRBV14 with TRBJ2-7; 8 positions match TRBD2. This CDR3 spans 13 amino acids. The V gene's germline CDR1 is SGHDN and CDR2 FVKESK. Losses at the gene ends were 3 bases for V and 5 bases for J; bases not matched to a gene: 3. CDR3 sequence (DNA): TGTGCCAGCAGCCAGGGACTAGTCAACGAGCAGTACTTC. Its translation: CASSQGLVNEQYF.

This clone turned up a few times. The J gene is TRBJ1-2, the V gene TRBV30, with TRBD1 identical over 11 bases. Germline loops: CDR1 GTSNPN, CDR2 SVGIG (reference sequence). V was pared by 5 bases and J by 8 bases, with 10 bases of the junction left unmatched. This CDR3 has 14 amino acids. The DNA for the CDR3 is TGTGCCTGGCGGCCCGGACAGGGGGCGCAGGGCTACACCTTC. It specifies CAWRPGQGAQGYTF. Full variable domain (rest looked up from reference TRBV30 and TRBJ1-2): SQTIHQWPATLVQPVGSPLSLECTVEGTSNPNLYWYRQAAGRGLQLLFYSVGIGQISSEVPQNLSASRPQDRQFILSSKKLLLSDSGFYLCAWRPGQGAQGYTFGSGTRLTVV.

This chain connects TRBV5-1 to TRBJ2-7; the match to TRBD2 covers 7 bases. Germline assignment: CDR1 SGHRS and CDR2 YFSETQ. V lost 4 bases, J lost 6 bases, and 4 bases stayed unmatched. The CDR3 loop spans 12 amino acids. CDR3 DNA sequence: TGCGCCAGCAGCAAGGGAGGGCTCGAGCAGTACTTC. Protein sequence: CASSKGGLEQYF.

This clone was recorded only once. The CDR3 nucleotides are TGTGCCTGGAGTGTACTTGGTAGCGACGTCTCCGAGCAGTACTTC. The encoded protein is CAWSVLGSDVSEQYF. V gene TRBV30 combines with J gene TRBJ2-7, with D possibly being TRBD2 (5 bases). This CDR3 is 15 amino acids long. The V end was cut by 0 bases, the J end by 6 bases, with 18 bases between. Germline V gene data show CDR1 as GTSNPN and CDR2 as SVGIG (reference sequence).

The chain couples TRBV29-1 to TRBJ2-6, with 8 nucleotides matching TRBD1. Germline assignment: CDR1 SQVTM and CDR2 ANQGSEA. The length of the CDR3 is 17 residues. The CDR3 protein is CTRDQGQVTSGANVLTF. DNA for the CDR3: TGCACACGTGACCAGGGACAGGTAACCTCTGGGGCCAACGTCCTGACTTTC.

J is TRBJ1-2 and V is TRBV15; D may be TRBD1 (5 bases). The CDR3 consists of 16 residues. CDR1 and CDR2 (germline): LNHNV, YYDKDF (reference sequence). Trimming stripped 2 bases from V and 5 bases from J, with 18 bases between. CDR3 DNA sequence: TGTGCCACCAGCAGACCAAGACATTTAGGGGAGTATGGCTACACCTTC. Translated, it gives CATSRPRHLGEYGYTF.

The CDR3 sequence: CASSTQGGENQPQHF. In DNA, the CDR3 is TGTGCCAGCAGCACCCAGGGAGGGGAGAATCAGCCCCAGCATTTT. V gene TRBV6-1 combines with J gene TRBJ1-5; a possible D gene is TRBD1 (5 bases). Germline CDR1 and CDR2: MNHNS and SASEGT. V lost 6 bases, J lost 4 bases, and 16 bases lay in between. CDR3 length: 15 amino acids.

The chain is built from TRBV28 and TRBJ2-7, with D possibly matching TRBD2 (7 bases). CDR1 and CDR2 (germline): MDHEN, SYDVKM. V lost 6 bases and J 6 bases, leaving 24 bases between the germline ends. This CDR3 comprises 16 residues. The CDR3 nucleotides are TGTGCCAGCAGCCCAACAGGGTCCCTAGCGGCATTCGAGCAGTACTTC. It codes for CASSPTGSLAAFEQYF.

The V gene is TRBV14, the J gene TRBJ2-5, with 7 nucleotides matching TRBD1. The CDR3 loop spans 15 amino acids. In germline, CDR1 is SGHDN, CDR2 FVKESK. V was pared by 0 bases and J by 4 bases, with 5 bases of the junction left unmatched. CDR3 protein: CASSQDRQGRETQYF. DNA for the CDR3: TGTGCCAGCAGCCAAGATAGACAGGGCAGAGAGACCCAGTACTTC. The full variable domain, completed using reference TRBV14 and TRBJ2-5, is EAGVTQFPSHSVIEKGQTVTLRCDPISGHDNLYWYRRVMGKEIKFLLHFVKESKQDESGMPNNRFLAERTGGTYSTLKVQPAELEDSGVYFCASSQDRQGRETQYFGPGTRLLVL.

This clone has at least ten counts. The chain recombines TRBV11-3 with TRBJ2-1, with 9 bases lining up with TRBD1. Trimming cost V 4 bases and J 5 bases; bases outside gene matches: 3. The CDR3 is 14 residues long. Per the germline V gene, CDR1 is SGHNT and CDR2 is YENEEA. CDR3 amino acids: CASSSGTGNNEQFF. The CDR3 DNA is TGTGCCAGCAGCTCCGGGACAGGGAACAATGAGCAGTTCTTC. The complete variable domain, with remaining parts taken from reference TRBV11-3 and TRBJ2-1, reads EAGVVQSPRYKIIEKKQPVAFWCNPISGHNTLYWYLQNLGQGPELLIRYENEEAVDDSQLPKDRFSAERLKGVDSTLKIQPAELGDSAVYLCASSSGTGNNEQFFGPGTRLTVL.

The chain combines TRBV6-1 with TRBJ2-2, with 8 bases lining up with TRBD1. This CDR3 contains 15 residues. The trim removed 8 bases at V and 4 bases at J, leaving 9 bases unmatched. The germline CDR1 and CDR2 sequences are MNHNS and SASEGT. The CDR3 protein is CASWGRQGSTGELFF. CDR3 DNA sequence: TGTGCCAGCTGGGGGAGACAGGGGAGCACCGGGGAGCTGTTTTTT.

This chain uses TRBV5-1 with TRBJ2-1; D is unclear. V lost 1 base and J lost 3, with 5 bases in between. The CDR3 loop spans 13 amino acids. Germline V gives CDR1 SGHRS, CDR2 YFSETQ. The CDR3, as DNA: TGCGCCAGCAGCTTGAATTACTACAATGAGCAGTTCTTC. Protein sequence: CASSLNYYNEQFF. Complete variable domain (other parts from reference TRBV5-1 and TRBJ2-1): KAGVTQTPRYLIKTRGQQVTLSCSPISGHRSVSWYQQTPGQGLQFLFEYFSETQRNKGNFPGRFSGRQFSNSRSEMNVSTLELGDSALYLCASSLNYYNEQFFGPGTRLTVL.

This chain uses TRBV5-4 with TRBJ1-2; D gene unclear. The length of the CDR3 is 15 residues. V dropped 3 bases and J dropped 0 bases, with 12 bases sitting between them. The germline CDR1 and CDR2 sequences are SGHNT and YYREEE (reference sequence). The CDR3 sequence: CASSSQDKPNYGYTF. CDR3 nucleotide sequence: TGTGCCAGCAGCTCCCAGGATAAGCCTAACTATGGCTACACCTTC. Filled out from reference TRBV5-4 and TRBJ1-2, the complete variable domain reads ETGVTQSPTHLIKTRGQQVTLRCSSQSGHNTVSWYQQALGQGPQFIFQYYREEENGRGNFPPRFSGLQFPNYSSELNVNALELDDSALYLCASSSQDKPNYGYTFGSGTRLTVV.

J is TRBJ2-5 and V is TRBV19, with 11 bases fitting TRBD2. This CDR3 region has 15 residues. The trim removed 3 bases at V and 6 bases at J, leaving 6 bases unmatched. From germline, CDR1 is LNHDA and CDR2 SQIVND (reference sequence). The CDR3 bases are TGTGCCAGTAGTATCACCGGGACTAGCGGACAGACCCAGTACTTC. This sequence encodes CASSITGTSGQTQYF.

This clone was seen only a few times. The chain joins TRBV5-6 to TRBJ1-5; TRBD1 agrees at 11 bases. The germline gives CDR1 SGHDT, CDR2 YYEEEE. The CDR3 covers 17 residues. V lost 4 bases and J lost 7; bases outside the gene matches: 13. CDR3 bases: TGTGCCAGCAGCGAGGCCGGGACAGGGGGAAGGGGCCAGCCCCAGCATTTT. Its translation: CASSEAGTGGRGQPQHF. The full variable domain, completed using reference TRBV5-6 and TRBJ1-5, is DAGVTQSPTHLIKTRGQQVTLRCSPKSGHDTVSWYQQALGQGPQFIFQYYEEEERQRGNFPDRFSGHQFPNYSSELNVNALLLGDSALYLCASSEAGTGGRGQPQHFGDGTRLSIL.

There are a few counts of this clone. V usage is TRBV20-1 and J usage is TRBJ2-1; D gene ambiguous. In germline, CDR1 is DFQATT, CDR2 SNEGSKA (reference sequence). Trimming removed 6 bases from V and 8 bases from J, with 11 bases in between. The CDR3 spans 11 residues. CDR3 sequence reads: CSALKLDEQFF. CDR3 bases: TGCAGTGCCCTCAAACTCGATGAGCAGTTCTTC.

The chain couples TRBV18 to TRBJ2-7, with TRBD2 matching over 9 bases. This CDR3 region has 14 residues. CDR1 is KGHSH, CDR2 LQKENI, per germline. The J segment lost 6 bases and the V segment lost 4 bases, leaving 7 bases of the junction unmatched. Here the CDR3 DNA reads TGTGCCAGCTCACGGGGGACTAGCTCTGGCGAGCAGTACTTC. Translating it yields CASSRGTSSGEQYF.

This clone appeared a few times. This chain connects TRBV7-6 to TRBJ1-4; D is undetermined. Germline CDR1 and CDR2: SGHVS and FNYEAQ. V lost 2 bases, J lost 7 bases, and 8 bases lay in between. The CDR3 consists of 13 residues. In DNA form, the CDR3 reads TGTGCCAGCAGCTTAAGCATAGGTGAAAAACTGTTTTTT. Translating gives CASSLSIGEKLFF. The complete variable domain, with remaining parts taken from reference TRBV7-6 and TRBJ1-4, reads GAGVSQSPRYKVTKRGQDVALRCDPISGHVSLYWYRQALGQGPEFLTYFNYEAQQDKSGLPNDRFSAERPEGSISTLTIQRTEQRDSAMYRCASSLSIGEKLFFGSGTQLSVL.

This clone has a handful of counts. The V gene is TRBV28, the J gene TRBJ1-2; D ambiguous. Trimming cost V 3 bases and J 7 bases, with 9 bases left between them. Germline CDR1 reads MDHEN; CDR2 reads SYDVKM. This CDR3 has 12 amino acids. The CDR3 reads CASSFRTPGYTF. In DNA, the CDR3 is TGTGCCAGCAGTTTCCGGACCCCTGGCTACACCTTC.

The CDR3, as DNA: TGTGCCAGCAGTCGGACAGATGCTAATCTCGAACTGTTTTTT. This sequence encodes CASSRTDANLELFF. The rearrangement joins TRBV6-6 to TRBJ1-4; D is perhaps TRBD1 (6 bases). This CDR3 is built from 14 residues. Trimming shortened V by 5 bases and J by 12 bases, and 19 bases separated the two germline ends. Germline values: CDR1 MNHNY, CDR2 SVGAGI (reference sequence).